Following are 7 T cell receptor beta chains from one sample sequenced in a study of blood T cell repertoires in COVID-19. TCRdb's table, derived via immunoSEQ multiplex PCR, lists solely in-frame clones and lacks some. Of 230,000 or so clones in the sample, over 75% were seen once. Sequences were obtained from peripheral blood. The receptor source for this set is a human donor in a cohort sampled during active COVID-19.

The chain uses TRBV7-6 and TRBJ1-3; 7 bases line up with TRBD1. In germline, CDR1 is SGHVS, CDR2 FNYEAQ. V lost 1 base, J lost 3 bases, and 9 bases stayed unmatched. This CDR3 is built from 17 residues. In DNA, the CDR3 is TGTGCCAGCAGCTTAGTAGGTTTAGGGGGCTTTGGAAACACCATATATTTT. Protein: CASSLVGLGGFGNTIYF. Drawing the rest from reference TRBV7-6 and TRBJ1-3, the complete variable domain is GAGVSQSPRYKVTKRGQDVALRCDPISGHVSLYWYRQALGQGPEFLTYFNYEAQQDKSGLPNDRFSAERPEGSISTLTIQRTEQRDSAMYRCASSLVGLGGFGNTIYFGEGSWLTVV.

The chain links TRBV28 to TRBJ1-5; 11 nucleotides match TRBD1. After removal of 5 bases from V and 6 bases from J, the junction contained 3 bases not matched to a gene. Germline CDR1 reads MDHEN; CDR2 reads SYDVKM. The CDR3 totals 14 residues. The CDR3 region is CASSRTGGGQPQHF. The CDR3 DNA follows: TGTGCCAGCAGTCGGACAGGGGGCGGTCAGCCCCAGCATTTT.

The gene calls are TRBV19 and TRBJ1-4; D gene unclear. V shed 3 bases and J shed 7 bases, with 24 bases lying between them. The CDR3 is 18 residues long. The germline V gene encodes CDR1 LNHDA and CDR2 SQIVND (reference sequence). For the CDR3, the DNA is TGTGCCAGTAGTATCGCCGGTACTTTTATTCCGGTTGGTGAAAAACTGTTTTTT. This sequence encodes CASSIAGTFIPVGEKLFF.

This clone turned up a few times. This sequence joins TRBV4-1 and TRBJ2-7; D possibly corresponds to TRBD2 (5 bases). The CDR3 extends over 15 amino acids. Germline assignment: CDR1 MGHRA and CDR2 YSYEKL. Trimming took 1 base from V and 0 from J, leaving 10 bases between them. CDR3 sequence reads: CASSQGLAYSYEQYF. CDR3 coding DNA: TGCGCCAGCAGCCAAGGGCTAGCCTACTCCTACGAGCAGTACTTC.

This clone has only one observation. The gene calls are TRBV12-5 and TRBJ1-5; no clear D. Trimming pared 6 bases from V and 4 bases from J, leaving 4 bases between. Germline-derived CDR1 and CDR2 are LGHNT and FRNRAP. CDR3 size: 11 residues. The DNA for the CDR3 is TGTGCTAGTGGGCAGAATCAGCCCCAGCATTTT. It specifies CASGQNQPQHF.

The chain has TRBV2 and TRBJ1-1; possibly TRBD1 for D (6 bases). Per germline, CDR1 SNHLY and CDR2 FYNNEI. The CDR3 covers 13 residues. The ends were cut back, 5 bases at V and 3 bases at J, with 10 bases in the middle. The CDR3 reads CASSFTGYTEAFF. The CDR3 DNA sequence: TGTGCCAGCAGTTTTACAGGGTACACTGAAGCTTTCTTT.

The V and J genes are TRBV19 and TRBJ2-7, with 8 nucleotides matching TRBD1. Trimming removed 5 bases from V and 1 base from J; junction bases left unmatched: 13. CDR1 and CDR2 from the germline V gene are LNHDA and SQIVND (reference sequence). The CDR3 is made up of 17 amino acids. The DNA for the CDR3 is TGTGCCAGTAGTGCTCTCCAGGGGGCTGGGGTATCCTACGAGCAGTACTTC. It specifies CASSALQGAGVSYEQYF. Together with reference TRBV19 and TRBJ2-7, the CDR3 gives the full variable domain: DGGITQSPKYLFRKEGQNVTLSCEQNLNHDAMYWYRQDPGQGLRLIYYSQIVNDFQKGDIAEGYSVSREKKESFPLTVTSAQKNPTAFYLCASSALQGAGVSYEQYFGPGTRLTVT.